The 23 T cell receptor beta chains reported below all come from one sample, sequenced in a study of T-cell reconstitution after alpha-beta-depleted transplantation in children. Molecular barcoding with unique molecular identifiers was used for the TCRbeta library. A single record per CDR3 protein comes from TCRdb applying MiXCR to the PCR reads. The repertoire holds approximately 490,000 distinct CDR3 sequences, with over 9.5% as singletons. Source: PBMCs, taken before TCRalphabeta/CD19-depleted stem cell transplant. These receptors came from a child aged 2-15 years with inherited bone marrow failure, due to receive a stem cell transplant.

In this sample, this clonotype turned up many times. The chain links TRBV13 to TRBJ2-3; 10 bases fit TRBD1. The V gene end was trimmed by 5 bases and the J gene end by 3 bases; junction bases not matched to a gene: 8. The CDR3 totals 16 residues. The germline V gene encodes CDR1 PRHDT and CDR2 FYEKMQ (reference sequence). CDR3 amino acids: CASSRRQGAGTDTQYF. The CDR3 nucleotides are TGTGCCAGCAGCCGGAGACAGGGGGCCGGGACAGATACGCAGTATTTT.

Only a few counts were recorded for this clonotype. The chain employs TRBV6-2 or TRBV6-3 and TRBJ1-2, with unresolved D. Trimming stripped 6 bases from V and 4 bases from J, with 9 bases between. The CDR3 length is 12 residues. The germline CDR1 and CDR2 sequences are MNHEY and SVGEGT. As DNA, the CDR3 is TGTGCCAGCAGCACGCGAGTCTATGGCTACACCTTC. Amino acid sequence: CASSTRVYGYTF.

This clonotype was found many times. The V and J genes are TRBV6-2 or TRBV6-3 and TRBJ2-2; 13 bases align to TRBD2. The germline V gene encodes CDR1 MNHEY and CDR2 SVGEGT. The V segment lost 6 bases and the J segment 11 bases; nucleotides outside the gene matches: 9. CDR3 length: 15 amino acids. CDR3 loop: CASSKTGTSGEELFF. The CDR3 DNA reads TGTGCCAGCAGCAAAACCGGGACTAGCGGGGAAGAGCTGTTTTTT.

This clonotype was recorded a few times. This rearrangement joins TRBV29-1 to TRBJ1-1; D uncertain. CDR1 is SQVTM and CDR2 is ANQGSEA in the germline V gene. CDR3 length equals 14 residues. V lost 3 bases, J lost 0 bases, and 11 bases lay in between. DNA of the CDR3: TGCAGCGTTGAGGGCTACCTCATGAACACTGAAGCTTTCTTT. Translated, it gives CSVEGYLMNTEAFF.

V is TRBV2 and J is TRBJ2-5; no clear D. This CDR3 is built from 13 residues. Germline V CDR1 and CDR2: SNHLY, FYNNEI. V gave up 4 bases and J gave up 2 bases, with 8 bases separating them. CDR3 sequence reads: CASSALIQETQYF. The CDR3 DNA reads TGTGCCAGCAGTGCTTTGATTCAAGAGACCCAGTACTTC.

This clonotype was found many times. The V gene is TRBV20-1, the J gene TRBJ2-3, with 7 nucleotides matching TRBD1. CDR1 is DFQATT and CDR2 is SNEGSKA in the germline V gene (reference sequence). This CDR3 spans 14 amino acids. Germline trimming cut 3 bases from V and 1 base from J; bases unmatched to any gene: 4. CDR3: CSASPGTGTDTQYF. In DNA, the CDR3 is TGCAGTGCTAGTCCCGGGACAGGCACAGATACGCAGTATTTT.

This clonotype came up a few times. V is TRBV9 and J is TRBJ2-3, with D tentatively TRBD1 or TRBD2 (5 bases each). The CDR3 has 15 residues. The germline V gene has CDR1 SGDLS and CDR2 YYNGEE. V lost 2 bases and J lost 3, with 13 bases in between. CDR3 region: CASSVWGRKTDTQYF. CDR3 coding DNA: TGTGCCAGCAGCGTTTGGGGGAGAAAAACAGATACGCAGTATTTT. Using reference TRBV9 and TRBJ2-3 for the parts outside the CDR3, the full variable domain is DSGVTQTPKHLITATGQRVTLRCSPRSGDLSVYWYQQSLDQGLQFLIQYYNGEERAKGNILERFSAQQFPDLHSELNLSSLELGDSALYFCASSVWGRKTDTQYFGPGTRLTVL.

At least ten counts were recorded for this clonotype. The CDR3 DNA follows: TGTGCCATCAGTGCCCTAGGGGAGACTAACTATGGCTACACCTTC. This encodes CAISALGETNYGYTF. The chain carries TRBV10-3 and TRBJ1-2; possibly TRBD1 for D (5 bases). V dropped 4 bases and J dropped 0 bases, with 12 bases sitting between them. CDR1 is ENHRY and CDR2 is SYGVKD in the germline V gene. The CDR3 consists of 15 residues.

In its sample, this clonotype was seen many times. The V call is TRBV12-3 or TRBV12-4, the J call TRBJ1-1; perhaps TRBD1 as D (5 bases). V was cut by 3 bases and J by 6 bases, with 11 bases left in between. This CDR3 has 13 residues. The CDR3 nucleotides are TGTGCCAGCAGTTTTGGGGCTCGGGCTGAAGCTTTCTTT. Translating gives CASSFGARAEAFF.

The J gene is TRBJ2-1, the V gene TRBV6-2 or TRBV6-3; no definite D call. Germline values: CDR1 MNHEY, CDR2 SVGEGT. The CDR3 sequence is 15 residues long. Deletions cut 6 bases from V and 2 bases from J, with 14 bases between. In DNA, the CDR3 is TGTGCCAGCAGCCGAGCATCTGGGGCCTACAATGAGCAGTTCTTC. It encodes CASSRASGAYNEQFF.

V is TRBV20-1 and J is TRBJ2-5; 12 bases map to TRBD1. Trimming at V came to 2 bases and at J to 5 bases, leaving 9 bases not matched to a gene. The germline CDR1 and CDR2 sequences are DFQATT and SNEGSKA (reference sequence). The CDR3 has 16 amino acids. The chain's CDR3 is CSARRAGTGGDETQYF. CDR3 bases: TGCAGTGCTAGACGAGCCGGGACAGGGGGCGATGAGACCCAGTACTTC.

This clonotype appeared many times. This sequence joins TRBV4-3 and TRBJ1-2; tentative D call: TRBD1 (5 bases). Germline V gene sequence: CDR1 LGHNA, CDR2 YSLEER. This CDR3 is built from 18 residues. V dropped 4 bases and J dropped 0 bases, with 21 bases sitting between them. The CDR3 nucleotides are TGCGCCAGCAGCCCTGGGGCGGAGGCTCCTTTTCCTAACTATGGCTACACCTTC. This gives the protein CASSPGAEAPFPNYGYTF.

This clonotype occurred many times. The chain has TRBV29-1 and TRBJ1-1; D call uncertain. CDR1 and CDR2 from the germline V gene are SQVTM and ANQGSEA. Trimming took 4 bases from V and 2 from J, leaving 11 bases between them. This CDR3 is built from 13 residues. DNA of the CDR3: TGCAGCGTTGTCAGAGTTGGTAACACTGAAGCTTTCTTT. Encoded protein: CSVVRVGNTEAFF.

The sample holds many counts of this clonotype. For the CDR3, the DNA is TGCGCCAGCAGCTTTTTTACTAGCGGGAGAGATTACGAGCAGTACTTC. Its protein product is CASSFFTSGRDYEQYF. The V and J genes are TRBV5-1 and TRBJ2-7; 11 bases are shared with TRBD2. The germline CDR1 and CDR2 sequences are SGHRS and YFSETQ. The CDR3 extends over 16 amino acids. V shed 2 bases, J shed 4 bases, and the junction held 8 bases outside the gene matches.

Only a few counts were recorded for this clonotype. The chain uses TRBV12-3 or TRBV12-4 and TRBJ2-1, with D hard to call. The CDR3 is 13 residues long. The ends were cut back, 10 bases at V and 4 bases at J, with 14 bases in the middle. The chain's CDR3 is CATDAFGYNEQFF. The CDR3 region has the DNA TGTGCCACCGACGCATTTGGGTACAATGAGCAGTTCTTC.

This clonotype turned up a few times. CDR3 nucleotide sequence: TGTGCCAGCAGCTCTAAAGCGGGAGTTGCAGATACGCAGTATTTT. Its protein is CASSSKAGVADTQYF. The chain is built from TRBV7-2 and TRBJ2-3; 8 nucleotides align to TRBD2. The CDR3 has 15 amino acids. The ends lost 4 bases at V and 4 bases at J; junction bases unmatched: 7. Germline assignment: CDR1 SGHTA and CDR2 FQGNSA. Full variable domain (rest looked up from reference TRBV7-2 and TRBJ2-3): GAGVSQSPSNKVTEKGKDVELRCDPISGHTALYWYRQSLGQGLEFLIYFQGNSAPDKSGLPSDRFSAERTGGSVSTLTIQRTQQEDSAVYLCASSSKAGVADTQYFGPGTRLTVL.

This chain links TRBV12-3 or TRBV12-4 with TRBJ2-7, with 8 bases matching TRBD1. J was trimmed by 2 bases and V by 1 base; bases with no gene match: 4. This CDR3 comprises 15 residues. This CDR3 reads CASSLGTGRAYEQYF. The CDR3 bases are TGTGCCAGCAGTTTAGGGACAGGGCGGGCCTACGAGCAGTACTTC.

The gene calls are TRBV20-1 and TRBJ2-2; D perhaps matches TRBD2 (6 bases). Between the trimmed V and J ends, which lost 3 bases and 5 bases, there was a span of 10 bases. Per germline, CDR1 DFQATT and CDR2 SNEGSKA (reference sequence). The CDR3 is made up of 13 amino acids. Here the CDR3 DNA reads TGCAGTGCTAGCGGGAGCGGGACCGGGGAGCTGTTTTTT. Amino acids: CSASGSGTGELFF.

There are many counts of this clonotype. This chain links TRBV12-3 or TRBV12-4 with TRBJ2-4; D gene uncertain. V was shortened by 3 bases and J by 3 bases, with 12 bases between the two germline ends. CDR3 length: 15 residues. CDR3 protein: CASSFGESGKNIQYF. As DNA, the CDR3 is TGTGCCAGCAGTTTTGGCGAGTCAGGCAAAAACATTCAGTACTTC.

V is TRBV6-1 and J is TRBJ2-1, with D unclear. CDR3 length: 13 residues. The V gene's germline CDR1 is MNHNS and CDR2 SASEGT. The germline V and J ends were trimmed by 5 bases and 7 bases, with 12 bases remaining between them. Here the CDR3 DNA reads TGTGCCAGCAGTAAGGGTAGAATGAATGAGCAGTTCTTC. Translating gives CASSKGRMNEQFF.

There are many counts of this clonotype. This chain joins TRBV4-1 and TRBJ2-7; the D is unclear. V lost 0 bases to trimming and J lost 3 bases, with 6 bases between them. CDR1 MGHRA and CDR2 YSYEKL come from the germline V gene. The CDR3 is made up of 13 amino acids. The CDR3 here is CASSQDMSYEQYF. CDR3 coding DNA: TGCGCCAGCAGCCAAGATATGAGCTACGAGCAGTACTTC.

The genes are TRBV20-1 and TRBJ2-7, with 7 bases fitting TRBD1. The V gene's germline CDR1 is DFQATT and CDR2 SNEGSKA (reference sequence). The V segment lost 7 bases and the J segment 6 bases; nucleotides outside the gene matches: 12. The CDR3 extends over 13 amino acids. The CDR3 nucleotides are TGCAGTGTATACCGGGACAGAGGGACCGAGCAGTACTTC. Encoded protein: CSVYRDRGTEQYF.

Turning to this clonotype: Given a much more abundant clone one base away, this may be a read error. This rearrangement joins TRBV4-2 to TRBJ2-6; 16 nucleotides line up with TRBD2. Germline V lookup: CDR1 LGHNA, CDR2 YNFKEQ. The length of the CDR3 is 21 residues. CDR3 DNA: TGTGCCAGCAGCCTATTCGTGGGACTAGCGGGAGGGGTCACTGGGGCCAACGTCCTGAATTTC. This codes for CASSLFVGLAGGVTGANVLNF.